These T cell receptor beta chains were read from a single sample in a study of technical replicates of blood from a handful of donors. Sequencing was performed with immunoSEQ multiplex PCR; in TCRdb, only in-frame clones are kept and a portion is missing. Found here are about 79,000 clones, about 91% of them singletons; the top ten hold approximately 0.4%. The source material was T cells isolated from PBMCs. All receptors derive from a human donor in good health. Some clones in this sample may be carry-over from other donors' samples. The conserved cysteine and the conserved F or W are not part of the CDR3 here. Each record gives: J gene, CDR3 length, V gene, D gene, CDR3 protein. A D gene is named only where the DNA matches it firmly.

j_call: TRBJ2-1
cdr3_length: 14
v_call: TRBV9
d_call: TRBD2
cdr3_aa: ASSLTSGTLYNEQF

j_call: TRBJ2-7
cdr3_length: 12
v_call: TRBV4-3
d_call: -
cdr3_aa: ASSPFNGAYEQY

j_call: TRBJ2-1
cdr3_length: 14
v_call: TRBV7-9
d_call: TRBD2
cdr3_aa: ASSWTSGSMFDEQF

j_call: TRBJ1-1
cdr3_length: 11
v_call: TRBV10-3
d_call: -
cdr3_aa: AISYRDTAEAF

j_call: TRBJ1-1
cdr3_length: 13
v_call: TRBV5-7
d_call: -
cdr3_aa: ASSLNGPMNTEAF

j_call: TRBJ1-3
cdr3_length: 12
v_call: TRBV6-5
d_call: TRBD1
cdr3_aa: ASSLRQGDYAIY

j_call: TRBJ2-5
cdr3_length: 11
v_call: TRBV2
d_call: TRBD1
cdr3_aa: ASSWDSGETQY

j_call: TRBJ2-3
cdr3_length: 15
v_call: TRBV28
d_call: TRBD2
cdr3_aa: ASIPPLQREAPDTQY

j_call: TRBJ2-1
cdr3_length: 13
v_call: TRBV6-6
d_call: TRBD2
cdr3_aa: ASSSSGGNFNEQF

j_call: TRBJ2-3
cdr3_length: 10
v_call: TRBV29-1
d_call: TRBD1
cdr3_aa: SGGTGSDTQY

j_call: TRBJ1-2
cdr3_length: 15
v_call: TRBV2
d_call: -
cdr3_aa: ASSEALEEGGYYGYT

j_call: TRBJ2-7
cdr3_length: 14
v_call: TRBV18
d_call: -
cdr3_aa: ASSPPDRRFIYEQY

j_call: TRBJ1-4
cdr3_length: 12
v_call: TRBV19
d_call: -
cdr3_aa: ASSTRGTNEKLF

j_call: TRBJ2-7
cdr3_length: 15
v_call: TRBV18
d_call: TRBD2
cdr3_aa: ASSPRQGPGTTYEQY

j_call: TRBJ1-1
cdr3_length: 13
v_call: TRBV6-6
d_call: -
cdr3_aa: ASSYSRQSNTEAF

j_call: TRBJ2-7
cdr3_length: 12
v_call: TRBV4-2
d_call: -
cdr3_aa: ASSQGRAEYEQY

j_call: TRBJ2-2
cdr3_length: 13
v_call: TRBV6-6
d_call: TRBD1
cdr3_aa: ASSYKDRPTGELF

j_call: TRBJ1-2
cdr3_length: 12
v_call: TRBV4-1
d_call: -
cdr3_aa: ASSQRGRDYGYT

j_call: TRBJ1-3
cdr3_length: 13
v_call: TRBV11-2
d_call: TRBD1
cdr3_aa: ASSALQGLGNTIY

j_call: TRBJ1-2
cdr3_length: 13
v_call: TRBV7-8
d_call: -
cdr3_aa: ASSARNKQGYGYT

j_call: TRBJ2-2
cdr3_length: 13
v_call: TRBV9
d_call: -
cdr3_aa: ASSVATRNTGELF

j_call: TRBJ1-2
cdr3_length: 13
v_call: TRBV7-2
d_call: -
cdr3_aa: ASSSSFGGSYGYT

j_call: TRBJ2-5
cdr3_length: 15
v_call: TRBV6-1
d_call: TRBD1
cdr3_aa: ASSAFRDREVQETQY

j_call: TRBJ2-2
cdr3_length: 11
v_call: TRBV19
d_call: -
cdr3_aa: ASSISGTGELF

j_call: TRBJ1-5
cdr3_length: 11
v_call: TRBV30
d_call: -
cdr3_aa: AMTVSFNQPQH

j_call: TRBJ1-3
cdr3_length: 12
v_call: TRBV30
d_call: TRBD1
cdr3_aa: AWLTGMGGNTIY

j_call: TRBJ1-1
cdr3_length: 13
v_call: TRBV18
d_call: TRBD1
cdr3_aa: ASSPTRDRATEAF